Relative to its sample, the clone carrying this T cell receptor beta chain is medium-sized. Its specificity is unknown. This sample was included in a study of circulating CD8 cells and anti-PD-1 response in melanoma. Study outcomes and limitations: Subset repertoires were largely private at M1, with under 7.5% shared. DNEG was most diverse; TIGIT repertoires were least diverse. Generally, no replicate experiments were performed. No tumor material was available, so peptide assays assessed reactivity.

Four subsets defined by PD-1 and/or TIGIT were sorted from live CD3+CD8+TCRalphabeta+ cells. Between the trimmed V and J ends, which lost 5 bases and 5 bases, there was a span of 14 bases. The CDR3 length is 14 residues. Germline-derived CDR1 and CDR2 are SGHKS and YYEKEE (reference sequence). Each library started from roughly 15 ng of total RNA using the QIAseq Immune Repertoire TCR panel. TCRdb re-analysed the reads in MiXCR, keeping a single row per CDR3 protein. The sample carries approximately 440 distinct CDR3 sequences, roughly a tenth recorded once. This TCR was recovered from a human donor with melanoma. The V call is TRBV5-5, the J call TRBJ2-1, with D perhaps given as TRBD1 or TRBD2 (5 bases each). Specimen: CD8+ T cells from PBMCs, collected at baseline or after one month of anti-PD-1 therapy (not recorded which). CDR3 sequence reads: CASSSGTTNNEQFF. The DNA for the CDR3 is TGTGCCAGCAGTTCCGGGACGACCAACAATGAGCAGTTCTTC.